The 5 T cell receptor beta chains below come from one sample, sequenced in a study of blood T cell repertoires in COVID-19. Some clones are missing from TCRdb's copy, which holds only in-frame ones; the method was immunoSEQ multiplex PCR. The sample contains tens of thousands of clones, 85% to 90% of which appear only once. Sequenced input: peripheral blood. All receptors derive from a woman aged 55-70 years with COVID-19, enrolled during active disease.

The DNA of the CDR3 is TGTGCCATCAGTGAGCCAGGGCAAGATGAAAAACTGTTTTTT. Translated, it gives CAISEPGQDEKLFF. J is TRBJ1-4 and V is TRBV10-3, with D perhaps matching TRBD1 (5 bases). The CDR3 is 14 residues long. Between the trimmed V and J ends, which lost 2 bases and 6 bases, there was a span of 10 bases. Germline CDR1 reads ENHRY; CDR2 reads SYGVKD.

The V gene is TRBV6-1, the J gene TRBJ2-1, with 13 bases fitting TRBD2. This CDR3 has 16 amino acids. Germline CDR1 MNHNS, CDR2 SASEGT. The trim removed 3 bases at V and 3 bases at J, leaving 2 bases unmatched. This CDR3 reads CASSDRLAGGYNEQFF. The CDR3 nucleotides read TGTGCCAGCAGTGACAGACTAGCGGGAGGCTACAATGAGCAGTTCTTC.

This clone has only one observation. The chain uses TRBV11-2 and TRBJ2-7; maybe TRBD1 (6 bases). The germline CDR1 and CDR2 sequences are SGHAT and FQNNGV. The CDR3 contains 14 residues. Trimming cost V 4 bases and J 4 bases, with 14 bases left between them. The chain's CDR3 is CASSSVRGFYEQYF. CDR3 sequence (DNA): TGTGCCAGCAGCTCCGTCAGGGGATTTTACGAGCAGTACTTC.

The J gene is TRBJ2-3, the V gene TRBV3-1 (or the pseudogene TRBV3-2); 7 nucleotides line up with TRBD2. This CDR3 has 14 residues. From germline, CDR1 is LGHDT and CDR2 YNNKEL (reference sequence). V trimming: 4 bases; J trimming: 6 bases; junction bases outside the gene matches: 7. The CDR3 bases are TGTGCCAGCAGCCTGGGCCCCGGGGGGGATACGCAGTATTTT. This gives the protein CASSLGPGGDTQYF.

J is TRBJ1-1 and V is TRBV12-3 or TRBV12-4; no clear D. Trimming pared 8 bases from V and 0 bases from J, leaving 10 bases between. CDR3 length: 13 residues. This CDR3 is CASRATVNTEAFF. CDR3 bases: TGTGCCAGCCGAGCGACGGTGAACACTGAAGCTTTCTTT.